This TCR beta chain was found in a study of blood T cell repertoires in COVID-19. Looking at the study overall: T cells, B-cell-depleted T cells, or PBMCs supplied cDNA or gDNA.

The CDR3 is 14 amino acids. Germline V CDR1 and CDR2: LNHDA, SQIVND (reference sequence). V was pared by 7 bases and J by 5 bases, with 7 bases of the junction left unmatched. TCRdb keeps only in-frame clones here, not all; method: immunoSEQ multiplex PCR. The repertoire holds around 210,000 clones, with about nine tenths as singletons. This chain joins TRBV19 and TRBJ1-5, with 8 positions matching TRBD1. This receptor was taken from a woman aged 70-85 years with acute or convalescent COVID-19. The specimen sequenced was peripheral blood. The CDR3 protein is CASIRTGSDQPQHF. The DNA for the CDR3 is TGTGCCAGTATTCGGACAGGGAGCGATCAGCCCCAGCATTTT.